This is a list of T cell receptor beta chains from one sample in a study of blood T cell repertoires in COVID-19. Assay used: immunoSEQ multiplex PCR; TCRdb lists only in-frame clones, some missing. The sample has about 120,000 clones, 75% to 90% seen once. The sequenced material came from peripheral blood. All receptors come from a human donor with acute or convalescent COVID-19. The donor label of this sample is uncertain. Both conserved end residues are part of each CDR3. A D gene is named only where the DNA matches it firmly. The listing skips clone size in some rows; elsewhere it reads once, few, many or a size class.

- | TRBJ1-2 | TRBV25-1 | - | CASSEGAGGYTF | TGTGCCAGCAGTGAGGGGGCCGGTGGCTACACCTTC
- | TRBJ2-1 | TRBV7-2 | - | CASSLARVNEQFF | TGTGCCAGCAGCTTAGCCAGGGTGAATGAGCAGTTCTTC
once | TRBJ1-1 | TRBV6-1 | - | CASSDAKWGQTFF | TGTGCCAGCAGTGACGCAAAGTGGGGGCAGACTTTCTTT
- | TRBJ2-1 | TRBV12-3/TRBV12-4 | TRBD2 | CASSLSGGSFQFF | TGTGCCAGCAGTTTGAGCGGGGGCAGTTTTCAGTTCTTC
- | TRBJ2-1 | TRBV29-1 | TRBD2 | CSVDGGRADEQFF | TGCAGCGTTGATGGCGGGAGGGCTGATGAGCAGTTCTTC
- | TRBJ1-4 | TRBV28 | TRBD1 | CASSSPGQLNEKLFF | TGTGCCAGCAGTTCACCGGGACAGTTAAATGAAAAACTGTTTTTT
- | TRBJ2-1 | TRBV3-1/TRBV3-2 | - | CASSAGTPPYNEQFF | TGTGCCAGCAGCGCCGGGACTCCCCCCTACAATGAGCAGTTCTTC
- | TRBJ2-5 | TRBV5-5 | - | CASKHIGAFQETQYF | TGTGCCAGCAAGCACATAGGGGCTTTCCAAGAGACCCAGTACTTC
- | TRBJ1-6 | TRBV6-5 | - | CASSYQAREGSPLHF | TGTGCCAGCAGTTACCAGGCCCGGGAGGGATCACCCCTCCACTTT
few | TRBJ2-2 | TRBV7-9 | - | CASSLIAMAGELFF | TGTGCCAGCAGCTTAATAGCGATGGCCGGGGAGCTGTTTTTT
- | TRBJ2-5 | TRBV6-5 | TRBD1 | CASSYSYGGQTLQYF | TGTGCCAGCAGTTATTCCTATGGGGGACAGACCCTCCAGTACTTC
- | TRBJ2-1 | TRBV6-5 | TRBD2 | CASRRTSGIINEQFF | TGTGCCAGCAGAAGGACTAGCGGAATTATAAATGAGCAGTTCTTC
- | TRBJ2-3 | TRBV24-1 | TRBD1 | CATSDPDRGDTDTQYF | TGTGCCACCAGTGACCCGGACAGGGGGGACACAGATACGCAGTATTTT
- | TRBJ1-1 | TRBV28 | TRBD1 | CASSLSAGGLAEAFF | TGTGCCAGCAGTTTATCGGCAGGGGGTCTGGCTGAAGCTTTCTTT
- | TRBJ1-1 | TRBV19 | - | CASRMDRMNTEAFF | TGTGCCAGTAGGATGGACAGAATGAACACTGAAGCTTTCTTT
once | TRBJ2-4 | TRBV13 | TRBD1 | CASSPGQDNIQYF | TGTGCCAGCAGCCCCGGACAGGATAACATTCAGTACTTC
- | TRBJ1-2 | TRBV7-9 | TRBD1 | CASSFPGQWSEANYGYTF | TGTGCCAGCAGCTTTCCGGGACAGTGGAGTGAAGCTAACTATGGCTACACCTTC
- | TRBJ1-5 | TRBV30 | - | CAWRATGHGQPQHF | TGTGCCTGGAGGGCAACAGGGCATGGTCAGCCCCAGCATTTT
- | TRBJ1-2 | TRBV7-2 | - | CASSLAGPSGYTF | TGTGCCAGCAGCTTAGCGGGGCCGAGCGGCTACACCTTC
- | TRBJ2-5 | TRBV6-5 | TRBD1 | CASSQDRIALGTQYF | TGTGCCAGCAGCCAGGACAGGATAGCCTTAGGGACCCAGTACTTC
- | TRBJ1-1 | TRBV7-2 | - | CASSSRVFGTEAFF | TGTGCCAGCAGCTCCAGGGTGTTTGGCACTGAAGCTTTCTTT
- | TRBJ1-1 | TRBV4-3 | TRBD1 | CASSPLGQGGLDTEAFF | TGCGCCAGCAGCCCCCTAGGACAGGGGGGGTTGGACACTGAAGCTTTCTTT
- | TRBJ2-7 | TRBV19 | TRBD1 | CASSSTGTLGSYEQYF | TGTGCCAGTAGTTCGACAGGGACATTGGGCTCCTACGAGCAGTACTTC
- | TRBJ2-2 | TRBV5-6 | TRBD2 | CASSFFGLAGGETGELFF | TGTGCCAGCAGCTTTTTCGGACTAGCGGGAGGAGAAACCGGGGAGCTGTTTTTT
once | TRBJ2-7 | TRBV7-9 | TRBD1 | CASSFRTGGAAYEQYF | TGTGCCAGCAGCTTCCGGACAGGGGGCGCAGCCTACGAGCAGTACTTC
- | TRBJ2-1 | TRBV29-1 | - | CSVLGNEQFF | TGCAGCGTTCTCGGGAATGAGCAGTTCTTC
- | TRBJ2-7 | TRBV4-2 | - | CASSQENMYPRGESYEQYF | TGTGCCAGCAGCCAAGAGAATATGTATCCCAGGGGGGAATCCTACGAGCAGTACTTC
- | TRBJ2-5 | TRBV7-2 | - | CASSLFGAGQETQYF | TGTGCCAGCAGCTTATTTGGAGCGGGTCAAGAGACCCAGTACTTC
- | TRBJ1-1 | TRBV11-2 | - | CASSLIEYTEAFF | TGTGCCAGCAGCTTAATCGAGTACACTGAAGCTTTCTTT
- | TRBJ2-5 | TRBV6-5 | - | CASRTGWTQETQYF | TGTGCCAGCAGAACAGGGTGGACCCAAGAGACCCAGTACTTC
- | TRBJ1-2 | TRBV10-3 | - | CAISVPSGGGSYGYTF | TGTGCCATCAGCGTACCTTCCGGGGGAGGATCCTATGGCTACACCTTC
- | TRBJ1-4 | TRBV7-9 | TRBD1 | CASSSWDRGPANEKLFF | TGTGCCAGCAGCTCATGGGACAGGGGGCCGGCTAATGAAAAACTGTTTTTT
- | TRBJ1-1 | TRBV7-9 | - | CASSYPAEVKAFF | TGTGCCAGCAGCTACCCTGCCGAGGTCAAAGCTTTCTTT
- | TRBJ2-1 | TRBV5-1 | TRBD2 | CASSLGAGLTSVNEQFF | TGCGCCAGCAGCTTGGGGGCCGGCTTGACTAGCGTTAATGAGCAGTTCTTC
- | TRBJ2-7 | TRBV5-8 | TRBD2 | CASSLRLAGSYEQYF | TGTGCCAGCAGCTTAAGGCTAGCGGGTTCCTACGAGCAGTACTTC
few | TRBJ2-7 | TRBV4-2 | - | CASSQPGQLRYEQYF | TGTGCCAGCAGCCAACCCGGACAGCTCCGCTACGAGCAGTACTTC
- | TRBJ2-1 | TRBV10-3 | TRBD1 | CAISGVPTRNEGQGINEQFF | TGTGCCATCAGTGGGGTCCCCACGAGAAATGAGGGACAGGGCATCAATGAGCAGTTCTTC
- | TRBJ1-1 | TRBV7-8 | - | CASSLDGQNTEAFF | TGTGCCAGCAGCTTAGACGGTCAGAACACTGAAGCTTTCTTT
few | TRBJ2-3 | TRBV4-1 | - | CASSQDWPGSDTQYF | TGCGCCAGCAGCCAAGATTGGCCGGGATCAGATACGCAGTATTTT
- | TRBJ2-7 | TRBV6-1 | - | CASSEVGHSWNWAYEQYF | TGTGCCAGCAGTGAAGTGGGACACTCTTGGAACTGGGCCTACGAGCAGTACTTC
once | TRBJ1-2 | TRBV27 | - | CASSSGGYFFSGYTF | TGTGCCAGCAGTTCTGGGGGCTATTTTTTTTCTGGCTACACCTTC
- | TRBJ1-1 | TRBV6-5 | TRBD1 | CASINSGGTEAFF | TGTGCCAGCATTAACTCAGGGGGCACTGAAGCTTTCTTT
- | TRBJ1-6 | TRBV9 | TRBD1 | CASSFGQAYNSPLHF | TGTGCCAGCAGCTTTGGACAGGCTTATAATTCACCCCTCCACTTT
few | TRBJ2-1 | TRBV7-9 | TRBD2 | CASSLARVAGREQFF | TGTGCCAGCAGCTTAGCGAGGGTAGCGGGCCGAGAGCAGTTCTTC
few | TRBJ2-7 | TRBV5-1 | - | CASSLGFSSSGQGKPQGEDEQYF | TGCGCCAGCAGCTTGGGGTTTTCTTCGTCGGGTCAGGGAAAGCCTCAGGGCGAGGATGAGCAGTACTTC
few | TRBJ2-7 | TRBV5-8 | - | CASSPSLYEQYF | TGTGCCAGCAGCCCGAGCCTCTACGAGCAGTACTTC
- | TRBJ2-7 | TRBV14 | - | CASSQVIGSSYEQYF | TGTGCCAGCAGCCAAGTGATCGGGAGCTCCTACGAGCAGTACTTC
once | TRBJ2-3 | TRBV7-2 | - | CASSLEAGGWDTQYF | TGTGCCAGCAGCTTAGAGGCGGGCGGTTGGGATACGCAGTATTTT
- | TRBJ2-7 | TRBV5-1 | TRBD1 | CASSLATGDTYEQYF | TGCGCCAGCAGCTTGGCAACAGGGGACACTTACGAGCAGTACTTC
- | TRBJ2-7 | TRBV19 | TRBD1 | CASSRDRGTEQYF | TGTGCCAGTAGTAGGGACAGGGGAACCGAGCAGTACTTC
- | TRBJ2-7 | TRBV6-6 | TRBD2 | CAVGVAGYYEQYF | TGTGCCGTCGGGGTAGCGGGATATTACGAGCAGTACTTC
- | TRBJ1-5 | TRBV27 | TRBD1 | CASRPLAGQGSGNQPQHF | TGTGCCAGCCGTCCTCTAGCCGGACAGGGGTCGGGCAATCAGCCCCAGCATTTT
few | TRBJ2-2 | TRBV5-4 | - | CASSFGSFGELFF | TGTGCCAGCAGCTTCGGTAGCTTCGGGGAGCTGTTTTTT
- | TRBJ2-3 | TRBV2 | TRBD2 | CASKAGTSSDTQYF | TGTGCTTCTAAAGCGGGGACTTCCTCCGATACGCAGTATTTT
- | TRBJ1-2 | TRBV3-1/TRBV3-2 | TRBD1 | CASSQNGQGIGYTF | TGTGCCAGCAGCCAGAACGGACAGGGTATCGGCTACACCTTC
- | TRBJ1-6 | TRBV12-3/TRBV12-4 | - | CASSLQGGSPLHF | TGTGCCAGCAGTTTACAGGGAGGGTCACCCCTCCACTTT
- | TRBJ2-7 | TRBV6-6 | TRBD2 | CASSYGASGGAYEQYF | TGTGCCAGCAGTTACGGGGCTAGCGGGGGGGCCTACGAGCAGTACTTC